Shown below are 22 T cell receptor beta chains from a single sample sequenced in a study of cytomegalovirus exposure and HLA in healthy donors. PCR involved 60 Vbeta and 13 Jbeta primers. This table comes from immunoSEQ multiplex PCR, and its TCRdb copy is limited to in-frame clones, with some not included. The sample gives about 160,000 clones, approximately 84% of which show up once; around 2.1% is in the top ten. Source material: PBMCs. The receptors derive from a man between 18 and 35 years old in good health and CMV-seropositive.

This clone was picked up a small number of times. The genes are TRBV7-8 and TRBJ2-5; a possible D gene is TRBD2 (5 bases). V lost 1 base, J lost 9 bases, and 9 bases lay in between. This CDR3 spans 12 amino acids. Germline V gene lookup returns CDR1 SGHVS and CDR2 FQNEAQ. The CDR3 reads CASSLVWRPQYF. The CDR3 nucleotides are TGTGCCAGCAGCTTAGTCTGGAGGCCCCAGTACTTC.

This chain links TRBV6-1 with TRBJ1-2; D is unclear. The CDR3 contains 14 residues. V lost 0 bases and J lost 9, with 14 bases in between. The V gene's germline CDR1 is MNHNS and CDR2 SASEGT. CDR3 sequence: CASSEAYGGPCYTF. The CDR3 DNA is TGTGCCAGCAGTGAAGCGTACGGAGGACCTTGCTACACCTTC.

This clone was observed a single time. The chain combines TRBV7-8 with TRBJ1-4; 8 bases align to TRBD1. The germline CDR1 and CDR2 sequences are SGHVS and FQNEAQ. The CDR3 runs to 13 residues. Trimming at V came to 4 bases and at J to 7 bases, leaving 2 bases not matched to a gene. The DNA for the CDR3 is TGTGCCAGCAGCTCCGACAGGGGTGAAAAACTGTTTTTT. The encoded protein is CASSSDRGEKLFF. Full variable domain (rest looked up from reference TRBV7-8 and TRBJ1-4): GAGVSQSPRYKVAKRGQDVALRCDPISGHVSLFWYQQALGQGPEFLTYFQNEAQLDKSGLPSDRFFAERPEGSVSTLKIQRTQQEDSAVYLCASSSDRGEKLFFGSGTQLSVL.

The rearrangement uses TRBV18 and TRBJ1-5; 11 nucleotides align to TRBD1. After removal of 2 bases from V and 6 bases from J, the junction contained 0 bases not matched to a gene. Germline lookup yields CDR1 KGHSH and CDR2 LQKENI. The length of the CDR3 is 14 residues. The chain's CDR3 is CASSPGTGGQPQHF. The CDR3 nucleotides read TGTGCCAGCTCACCAGGGACAGGGGGTCAGCCCCAGCATTTT.

The J gene is TRBJ2-5, the V gene TRBV19; TRBD2 is a possible D gene (5 bases). V lost 5 bases to trimming and J lost 5 bases, with 18 bases between them. CDR3 length: 15 amino acids. In germline, CDR1 is LNHDA, CDR2 SQIVND (reference sequence). CDR3 bases: TGTGCCAGTAGTTTCGGGAAGGCCCCTGTTGAGACCCAGTACTTC. Its translation: CASSFGKAPVETQYF.

The chain couples TRBV2 to TRBJ1-1, with 7 nucleotides matching TRBD1. The CDR3 sequence is 13 residues long. Germline V gives CDR1 SNHLY, CDR2 FYNNEI. With V trimmed by 8 bases and J by 1 base, 4 bases remained unmatched. This CDR3 reads CASAQGKNTEAFF. The DNA for the CDR3 is TGTGCCAGCGCACAGGGGAAGAACACTGAAGCTTTCTTT.

V gene TRBV7-9 combines with J gene TRBJ1-2; D is possibly TRBD1 (5 bases). V lost 3 bases to trimming and J lost 8 bases, with 19 bases between them. This CDR3 spans 15 amino acids. In germline, CDR1 is SEHNR, CDR2 FQNEAQ (reference sequence). The CDR3 DNA reads as TGTGCCAGCAGCTTCTCGGACATCTACATTGGGGGCTACACCTTC. Residues: CASSFSDIYIGGYTF.

This chain connects TRBV2 to TRBJ1-1, with TRBD1 matching 9 bases. The ends lost 6 bases at V and 1 base at J; junction bases unmatched: 6. The length of the CDR3 is 15 residues. Germline loops: CDR1 SNHLY, CDR2 FYNNEI. The CDR3 DNA follows: TGTGCCAGCAGGGGGGACAGGGAGACGAACACTGAAGCTTTCTTT. Translation gives CASRGDRETNTEAFF.

The genes are TRBV6-8 and TRBJ1-2, with 8 positions matching TRBD1. Looked up from germline, CDR1 is MNHGY and CDR2 is SAAAGT. The CDR3 has 14 amino acids. V lost 2 bases, J lost 4 bases, and 3 bases stayed unmatched. CDR3 residues: CASSYHDRGYGYTF. The CDR3 DNA is TGTGCCAGCAGTTACCACGACAGGGGCTATGGCTACACCTTC.

The chain couples TRBV2 to TRBJ1-5; D is unclear. The CDR3 sequence is 20 residues long. V was clipped by 11 bases and J by 0 bases, with 32 bases between them. Germline V gene lookup returns CDR1 SNHLY and CDR2 FYNNEI. The CDR3 loop reads CAGPKIKKVTALTSNQPQHF. The CDR3, as DNA: TGTGCCGGGCCAAAGATTAAAAAAGTGACGGCATTGACTAGCAATCAGCCCCAGCATTTT.

This clone came up once. The chain uses TRBV12-5 and TRBJ1-5, with 7 bases identical to TRBD1. J was trimmed by 5 bases and V by 0 bases; bases with no gene match: 16. Germline CDR1 reads LGHNT; CDR2 reads FRNRAP. CDR3 size: 19 residues. CDR3 amino acids: CASGLVSPPGTERDQPQHF. In nucleotides, the CDR3 is TGTGCTAGTGGTTTGGTATCCCCTCCGGGGACAGAGAGGGATCAGCCCCAGCATTTT.

The table lists this clone with a count of one. The CDR3 nucleotides are TGTGCCAGCAGCTTGGAGGCGGGACGGAACTATGGCTACACCTTC. Translation gives CASSLEAGRNYGYTF. J is TRBJ1-2 and V is TRBV5-5, with D possibly matching TRBD1 (5 bases). Trimming took off 0 bases at V and 2 bases at J, with 11 bases between the two ends. CDR3 length equals 15 residues. CDR1 is SGHKS and CDR2 is YYEKEE in the germline V gene (reference sequence). Complete variable domain (other parts from reference TRBV5-5 and TRBJ1-2): DAGVTQSPTHLIKTRGQQVTLRCSPISGHKSVSWYQQVLGQGPQFIFQYYEKEERGRGNFPDRFSARQFPNYSSELNVNALLLGDSALYLCASSLEAGRNYGYTFGSGTRLTVV.

The J gene is TRBJ1-3, the V gene TRBV7-2; 7 nucleotides match TRBD1. Germline CDR1 SGHTA, CDR2 FQGNSA. This CDR3 is 13 amino acids long. V lost 5 bases to trimming and J lost 4 bases; unmatched junction nucleotides: 2. This chain's CDR3 is CASSPGQGNTIYF. The CDR3 DNA is TGTGCCAGCAGCCCGGGACAGGGAAACACCATATATTTT.

This chain connects TRBV27 to TRBJ1-6, with D perhaps matching TRBD1 (6 bases). The germline V gene has CDR1 MNHEY and CDR2 SMNVEV (reference sequence). The CDR3 spans 14 residues. V lost 3 bases and J 7 bases, leaving 10 bases between the germline ends. The CDR3 loop is CASSLNRDNSPLHF. DNA for the CDR3: TGTGCCAGCAGTTTGAACAGGGACAATTCACCCCTCCACTTT.

The chain links TRBV23-1 to TRBJ2-3; D perhaps matches TRBD2 (6 bases). TRBV23-1 counts as an open reading frame of uncertain function. The V end was cut by 8 bases, the J end by 2 bases, with 20 bases between. The CDR3 spans 16 residues. CDR3 sequence (DNA): TGCGCCAGCGACATCGTTTGCGGGGCCCCCACAGATACGCAGTATTTT. It specifies CASDIVCGAPTDTQYF.

V usage is TRBV10-3 and J usage is TRBJ1-2; 8 positions agree with TRBD1. V dropped 0 bases and J dropped 3; count of bases not matched to a gene: 3. The germline gives CDR1 ENHRY, CDR2 SYGVKD. The CDR3 runs 15 residues. The CDR3 nucleotides are TGTGCCATCAGTGAGTCGACGACAGGGGACTATGGCTACACCTTC. Its protein is CAISESTTGDYGYTF.

V is TRBV4-2 and J is TRBJ2-3; no definite D call. This CDR3 is 15 amino acids long. Germline CDR1 is LGHNA and CDR2 is YNFKEQ. Deletions cut 1 base from V and 2 bases from J, with 10 bases between. CDR3 in amino acids: CASSQVGRNTDTQYF. CDR3 in DNA: TGTGCCAGCAGCCAAGTCGGCAGGAACACAGATACGCAGTATTTT.

The genes are TRBV12-5 and TRBJ2-1; D call uncertain. Germline CDR1 and CDR2: LGHNT and FRNRAP. V lost 0 bases and J lost 6, with 6 bases in between. The CDR3 totals 13 residues. The CDR3: CASGLVPSNEQFF. The CDR3 coding sequence is TGTGCTAGTGGTTTGGTGCCCAGCAATGAGCAGTTCTTC. Full variable domain (rest looked up from reference TRBV12-5 and TRBJ2-1): DARVTQTPRHKVTEMGQEVTMRCQPILGHNTVFWYRQTMMQGLELLAYFRNRAPLDDSGMPKDRFSAEMPDATLATLKIQPSEPRDSAVYFCASGLVPSNEQFFGPGTRLTVL.

The rearrangement joins TRBV30 to TRBJ2-5; no definite D call. The assigned J gene may be wrong: the sequence end matches TRBJ2-7 better. Germline CDR1 reads GTSNPN; CDR2 reads SVGIG (reference sequence). This CDR3 spans 10 amino acids. CDR3 nucleotides: TGTGCCTCTCCCTCCTACGAGCAGTACTTC. The encoded protein is CASPSYEQYF.

This clone occurred once. CDR3 residues: CASSLRGDRSYEQYF. For the CDR3, the DNA is TGTGCCAGCAGCCTGAGAGGGGACAGGTCCTACGAGCAGTACTTC. This chain joins TRBV4-2 and TRBJ2-5, with 8 nucleotides matching TRBD1. With the DNA end fitting TRBJ2-7 better, the J assignment may be wrong. The CDR3 is 15 amino acids. Germline CDR1 reads LGHNA; CDR2 reads YNFKEQ.

The gene calls are TRBV10-3 and TRBJ2-5, with a possible D match to TRBD2 (6 bases). Trimming took off 3 bases at V and 2 bases at J, with 10 bases between the two ends. The CDR3 contains 14 residues. Looked up from germline, CDR1 is ENHRY and CDR2 is SYGVKD. Here the CDR3 reads CAISDPGTQETQYF. CDR3 DNA: TGTGCCATCAGTGACCCAGGGACTCAAGAGACCCAGTACTTC.

The CDR3 spells CASQGQPIVLNYGYTF. The CDR3 nucleotides read TGTGCCAGCCAGGGACAGCCTATCGTTCTTAACTATGGCTACACCTTC. This rearrangement joins TRBV2 to TRBJ1-2, with 7 bases identical to TRBD1. Losses at the gene ends were 8 bases for V and 1 base for J; bases not matched to a gene: 13. The CDR3 extends over 16 amino acids. The germline CDR1 and CDR2 sequences are SNHLY and FYNNEI.